The 15 T cell receptor beta chains reported below all come from one sample, sequenced in a study of T cell responses to AZD1222 COVID-19 vaccine. Sequenced by immunoSEQ multiplex PCR; TCRdb stores in-frame clones only, minus some. This table has about 120,000 clones, around 87% appearing once. The source material was peripheral blood, sampled on day 0 of AZD1222 vaccination. The receptors come from an adult in good health.

This chain joins TRBV23-1 and TRBJ1-5; 9 bases agree with TRBD1. TRBV23-1 carries the ORF label, with uncertain function. The length of the CDR3 is 16 residues. V shed 1 base and J 5 bases; nucleotides not matched to a gene: 6. The CDR3 is CASSQLRGQGDQPQHF. For the CDR3, the DNA is TGCGCCAGCAGTCAATTAAGGGGACAGGGAGATCAGCCCCAGCATTTT.

This chain joins TRBV5-6 and TRBJ1-2; D is perhaps TRBD1 (5 bases). Trimming took 1 base from V and 3 from J, leaving 16 bases between them. This CDR3 is 16 amino acids long. CDR1 and CDR2 from the germline V gene are SGHDT and YYEEEE. CDR3 amino acids: CASSLRSGRTDYGYTF. CDR3 bases: TGTGCCAGCAGCTTGAGGTCAGGGAGGACGGACTATGGCTACACCTTC. The full variable domain, in which reference TRBV5-6 and TRBJ1-2 provide the parts outside the CDR3, is DAGVTQSPTHLIKTRGQQVTLRCSPKSGHDTVSWYQQALGQGPQFIFQYYEEEERQRGNFPDRFSGHQFPNYSSELNVNALLLGDSALYLCASSLRSGRTDYGYTFGSGTRLTVV.

The chain combines TRBV19 with TRBJ2-7, with D perhaps TRBD2 (6 bases). V dropped 5 bases and J dropped 6 bases, with 23 bases sitting between them. Germline V gives CDR1 LNHDA, CDR2 SQIVND (reference sequence). This CDR3 has 16 residues. CDR3 residues: CASSPSPSALVSEQYF. CDR3 DNA: TGTGCCAGTAGTCCCTCCCCTAGCGCCCTGGTCTCCGAGCAGTACTTC.

The chain couples TRBV9 to TRBJ1-2; D uncertain. The CDR3 contains 18 residues. V was cut by 1 base and J by 0 bases, with 19 bases left in between. Germline lookup yields CDR1 SGDLS and CDR2 YYNGEE. The CDR3 here is CASSVNEGGRDSNYGYTF. CDR3 DNA: TGTGCCAGCAGCGTAAATGAAGGAGGCAGAGACTCTAACTATGGCTACACCTTC. The variable domain in full, completed from reference TRBV9 and TRBJ1-2, reads DSGVTQTPKHLITATGQRVTLRCSPRSGDLSVYWYQQSLDQGLQFLIQYYNGEERAKGNILERFSAQQFPDLHSELNLSSLELGDSALYFCASSVNEGGRDSNYGYTFGSGTRLTVV.

The chain links TRBV6-5 to TRBJ1-2, with D hard to call. This CDR3 is built from 14 residues. Germline assignment: CDR1 MNHEY and CDR2 SVGAGI. The V gene lost 2 bases and the J gene lost 5 bases, with 12 bases spanning the gap. CDR3 residues: CASSYGLSGYGYTF. DNA for the CDR3: TGTGCCAGCAGTTACGGACTTTCGGGGTATGGCTACACCTTC.

V and J are TRBV27 and TRBJ2-5, with a tentative D call TRBD2 (7 bases). CDR1 MNHEY and CDR2 SMNVEV come from the germline V gene (reference sequence). Trimming shortened V by 2 bases and J by 1 base, and 14 bases separated the two germline ends. CDR3 size: 16 residues. The chain's CDR3 is CASSLIPRGRQETQYF. CDR3 DNA sequence: TGTGCCAGCAGTTTAATTCCGCGGGGGCGCCAAGAGACCCAGTACTTC.

The gene calls are TRBV19 and TRBJ2-1; 8 positions match TRBD2. Germline V gene data show CDR1 as LNHDA and CDR2 as SQIVND (reference sequence). This CDR3 spans 15 amino acids. Trimming removed 6 bases from V and 7 bases from J; junction bases left unmatched: 11. CDR3 DNA sequence: TGTGCCAGTAGCCTCTCACTAGCGGTGGGGAATGAGCAGTTCTTC. This gives the protein CASSLSLAVGNEQFF.

This chain connects TRBV12-3 or TRBV12-4 to TRBJ1-4; D not resolved. CDR3 length: 13 amino acids. Trimming stripped 0 bases from V and 7 bases from J, with 6 bases between. Here the CDR3 reads CASSLAHSEKLFF. Here the CDR3 DNA reads TGTGCCAGCAGTTTAGCACACAGTGAAAAACTGTTTTTT.

This clone came up once. One end of the junction fails to match germline, which may point to a read error. V usage is TRBV18 and J usage is TRBJ2-1; D is undetermined. This CDR3 is built from 15 residues. The germline gives CDR1 KGHSH, CDR2 LQKENI. CDR3 coding DNA: TGTGCCAGCTTACCAAGGGCGAGCTCCTACAATGAGCAGTTCTTC. Residues: CASLPRASSYNEQFF.

The chain carries TRBV19 and TRBJ1-2; the D gene is possibly TRBD1 (6 bases). CDR1 is LNHDA and CDR2 is SQIVND in the germline V gene (reference sequence). This CDR3 is 11 amino acids long. Between the trimmed V and J ends, which lost 8 bases and 5 bases, there was a span of 9 bases. CDR3 coding DNA: TGTGCCAGTTGGGACATTTATGGCTACACCTTC. Its translation: CASWDIYGYTF.

CDR3 coding DNA: TGCGCCAGCAGCCCGACAGGGGATGCTGGAAACACCATATATTTT. Residues: CASSPTGDAGNTIYF. V gene TRBV5-1 combines with J gene TRBJ1-3, with 8 bases that match TRBD1. After removal of 4 bases from V and 2 bases from J, the junction contained 5 bases not matched to a gene. In germline, CDR1 is SGHRS, CDR2 YFSETQ. The CDR3 runs 15 residues.

The CDR3 loop reads CASSPRGLAVADTQYF. The CDR3 DNA sequence: TGTGCCAGCTCACCAAGAGGACTAGCAGTAGCAGATACGCAGTATTTT. The chain employs TRBV18 and TRBJ2-3, with 8 bases fitting TRBD2. V lost 2 bases, J lost 4 bases, and 8 bases stayed unmatched. Germline V gives CDR1 KGHSH, CDR2 LQKENI. This CDR3 has 16 amino acids.

This rearrangement joins TRBV18 to TRBJ1-4; D is possibly TRBD1 (6 bases). With 3 bases removed from V and 12 bases from J, the gap between germline ends came to 14 bases. This CDR3 has 13 residues. The germline gives CDR1 KGHSH, CDR2 LQKENI. CDR3: CASSPRQEGELFF. The CDR3 nucleotides are TGTGCCAGCTCACCCCGACAGGAGGGGGAACTGTTTTTT.

V is TRBV5-6 and J is TRBJ1-4, with D uncertain. Trimming removed 4 bases at V and 12 bases at J, with 13 bases between. Germline V lookup: CDR1 SGHDT, CDR2 YYEEEE. The CDR3 length is 12 residues. DNA of the CDR3: TGTGCCAGCAGCAAGACGTTGGAGGAACTGTTTTTT. Its translation is CASSKTLEELFF.

The rearrangement links TRBV2 to TRBJ2-3, with 11 bases identical to TRBD1. Trimming cost V 3 bases and J 2 bases; bases outside gene matches: 4. This CDR3 comprises 16 residues. Germline values: CDR1 SNHLY, CDR2 FYNNEI. CDR3: CASSDRTGGFTDTQYF. The DNA for the CDR3 is TGTGCCAGCAGTGATCGGACAGGGGGCTTCACAGATACGCAGTATTTT.